This T cell receptor beta chain was found in a study of CD8 T cells in ankylosing spondylitis. CDR1 and CDR2 (germline): SEHNR, FQNEAQ (reference sequence). CDR3 length equals 16 residues. V dropped 1 base and J dropped 5 bases, with 14 bases sitting between them. The TCR beta libraries were generated through quantitative 5'-RACE incorporating molecular barcodes. TCRdb re-called the 5' RACE reads with MiXCR, one entry per CDR3 protein. The sample records 500,000 or so distinct CDR3 sequences, about 5.4% being singletons. General study points: Disease-linked clones were reportedly significantly enriched in matched ankylosing spondylitis synovial fluid. Clones linked to disease, bearing a CD8+ phenotype, were relatively rare in peripheral blood. A motif of 7 or 8 highly homologous TCR beta variants was seen as apparently characteristic of ankylosing spondylitis blood.

As concerns this clonotype: What it binds is unknown.

The specimen was blood, either unsorted or a sorted T cell fraction (not recorded which). The chain joins TRBV7-9 to TRBJ2-2, with D perhaps being TRBD1 or TRBD2 (5 bases each). This TCR was sampled from a male donor with ankylosing spondylitis. CDR3 loop: CASSLGRDAGTGELFF. As DNA, the CDR3 is TGTGCCAGCAGCTTAGGCCGGGACGCAGGGACCGGGGAGCTGTTTTTT.